This is a list of T cell receptor beta chains from one sample in a study of cytomegalovirus exposure and HLA in healthy donors. Assay used: immunoSEQ multiplex PCR; TCRdb lists only in-frame clones, some missing. This sample has around 190,000 clones, with roughly four fifths found just once. The material sequenced was PBMCs. Source of these receptors: a woman younger than 45 in good health and CMV-seropositive. Both conserved end residues are part of each CDR3. Each record gives: CDR3 protein, CDR3 DNA, J gene, D gene, clone size, V gene. A D gene is named only where the DNA matches it firmly. Part of the rows lack a size; the others show once, few, many or a class for expanded clones.

CDR3: CASSFTWDRGEQYF
DNA: TGTGCCAGCAGTTTTACTTGGGACAGGGGCGAGCAGTACTTC
J: TRBJ2-7
D: TRBD1
size: .
V: TRBV27

CDR3: CASSLEGGNEKLFF
DNA: TGCGCCAGCAGCTTGGAAGGCGGAAATGAAAAACTGTTTTTT
J: TRBJ1-4
D: .
size: .
V: TRBV5-1

CDR3: CASSVGQRERYNEQFF
DNA: TGTGCCAGCAGCGTAGGTCAGCGGGAGAGGTACAATGAGCAGTTCTTC
J: TRBJ2-1
D: TRBD2
size: .
V: TRBV9

CDR3: CASSYYRGSCEQYF
DNA: TGTGCCAGTAGTTACTACAGGGGGTCATGCGAGCAGTACTTC
J: TRBJ2-7
D: TRBD1
size: .
V: TRBV19

CDR3: CASSLGGAGSYEQYF
DNA: TGTGCCAGCAGCCTCGGGGGGGCCGGGTCCTACGAGCAGTACTTC
J: TRBJ2-7
D: TRBD2
size: .
V: TRBV7-9

CDR3: CSVHPDSRAQETQYF
DNA: TGCAGCGTCCATCCGGACAGCAGGGCACAAGAGACCCAGTACTTC
J: TRBJ2-5
D: .
size: .
V: TRBV29-1

CDR3: CASSLTGGRVAFF
DNA: TGCGCCAGCAGCTTGACAGGGGGCCGTGTGGCTTTCTTT
J: TRBJ1-1
D: TRBD1
size: .
V: TRBV5-1

CDR3: CASSPGGRSYEQYF
DNA: TGTGCCAGCAGCCCCGGAGGGCGCTCCTACGAGCAGTACTTC
J: TRBJ2-7
D: .
size: .
V: TRBV13

CDR3: CASSLKPYEQYF
DNA: TGTGCCAGCAGCTTAAAGCCCTACGAGCAGTACTTC
J: TRBJ2-7
D: .
size: .
V: TRBV11-2

CDR3: CASSSITSGSLNEQFF
DNA: TGTGCCAGCAGCTCGATAACTAGCGGGAGCTTAAATGAGCAGTTCTTC
J: TRBJ2-1
D: TRBD2
size: few
V: TRBV7-8

CDR3: CASSWAGQGATEQYF
DNA: TGTGCCAGCAGTTGGGCGGGACAGGGGGCGACCGAGCAGTACTTC
J: TRBJ2-7
D: TRBD1
size: .
V: TRBV27

CDR3: CASSEFRVGRSYGYTF
DNA: TGTGCCAGCAGTGAATTTCGAGTGGGGCGCTCCTATGGCTACACCTTC
J: TRBJ1-2
D: .
size: few
V: TRBV6-1

CDR3: CASSSDRGFTGELFF
DNA: TGTGCCAGCAGCTCGGACAGGGGGTTCACCGGGGAGCTGTTTTTT
J: TRBJ2-2
D: TRBD1
size: few
V: TRBV6-5

CDR3: CASSLSGGFYGYTF
DNA: TGTGCCAGCAGTTTATCGGGAGGATTCTATGGCTACACCTTC
J: TRBJ1-2
D: .
size: .
V: TRBV27

CDR3: CATTSGSGRETQYF
DNA: TGCGCCACCACTAGCGGGAGCGGGCGAGAGACCCAGTACTTC
J: TRBJ2-5
D: TRBD2
size: .
V: TRBV5-1

CDR3: CASSLGGGLNEQFF
DNA: TGTGCCAGCAGCTTAGGGGGGGGTTTGAATGAGCAGTTCTTC
J: TRBJ2-1
D: TRBD2
size: once
V: TRBV11-2

CDR3: CASSFGTGMAYEQYF
DNA: TGTGCCAGCAGCTTTGGGACAGGGATGGCCTACGAGCAGTACTTC
J: TRBJ2-7
D: TRBD1
size: .
V: TRBV5-4

CDR3: CASSLNRATEAFF
DNA: TGCGCCAGCAGCTTGAACAGGGCAACTGAAGCTTTCTTT
J: TRBJ1-1
D: .
size: .
V: TRBV5-1

CDR3: CASSLDAVDTEAFF
DNA: TGTGCCAGCAGCTTGGACGCGGTCGACACTGAAGCTTTCTTT
J: TRBJ1-1
D: .
size: .
V: TRBV5-4

CDR3: CASRLQENEQFF
DNA: TGTGCCAGCAGATTACAGGAGAATGAGCAGTTCTTC
J: TRBJ2-1
D: .
size: .
V: TRBV2

CDR3: CASSLTRGYNEQFF
DNA: TGTGCCAGCAGCTTAACACGGGGCTACAATGAGCAGTTCTTC
J: TRBJ2-1
D: .
size: .
V: TRBV7-6

CDR3: CSSSGSGRNYEQYF
DNA: TGTTCCAGCAGCGGAAGCGGGAGGAACTACGAGCAGTACTTC
J: TRBJ2-7
D: TRBD2
size: .
V: TRBV7-9

CDR3: CASSAPGQLSGANVLTF
DNA: TGTGCCAGCAGCGCCCCGGGACAACTCTCTGGGGCCAACGTCCTGACTTTC
J: TRBJ2-6
D: .
size: .
V: TRBV7-2

CDR3: CASSFFSVIRYLLRTGKETQYF
DNA: TGTGCCAGCAGCTTTTTTTCGGTCATCAGGTATCTCCTGAGAACAGGGAAAGAGACCCAGTACTTC
J: TRBJ2-5
D: .
size: .
V: TRBV12-1

CDR3: CASSLGQDYQPQHF
DNA: TGTGCCAGCAGTTTAGGGCAGGACTATCAGCCCCAGCATTTT
J: TRBJ1-5
D: .
size: .
V: TRBV28

CDR3: CASSQGAGANVLTF
DNA: TGCGCCAGCAGCCAGGGGGCTGGGGCCAACGTCCTGACTTTC
J: TRBJ2-6
D: TRBD1
size: .
V: TRBV5-1

CDR3: CASGLDRGGEQFF
DNA: TGTGCTAGTGGTTTGGATAGGGGAGGTGAGCAGTTCTTC
J: TRBJ2-1
D: .
size: few
V: TRBV12-5

CDR3: CASSMSGSFTGELFF
DNA: TGTGCCAGCAGCATGAGCGGGAGTTTTACTGGGGAGCTGTTTTTT
J: TRBJ2-2
D: TRBD2
size: .
V: TRBV27

CDR3: CGSTEGDTGELFF
DNA: TGTGGGTCAACCGAGGGGGACACCGGGGAGCTGTTTTTT
J: TRBJ2-2
D: .
size: .
V: TRBV6-1

CDR3: CASTISGGFQFF
DNA: TGTGCCAGCACCATTAGCGGGGGTTTCCAGTTCTTC
J: TRBJ2-1
D: TRBD2
size: .
V: TRBV7-8

CDR3: CASDGGTDGYTF
DNA: TGTGCCAGCGACGGGGGGACGGATGGCTACACCTTC
J: TRBJ1-2
D: .
size: few
V: TRBV9

CDR3: CASSMGTELYEQYF
DNA: TGTGCCAGCAGCATGGGGACAGAGCTCTACGAGCAGTACTTC
J: TRBJ2-7
D: .
size: .
V: TRBV21-1

CDR3: CASSLDRDEGAFF
DNA: TGTGCCAGCAGCTTGGACAGGGATGAGGGAGCTTTCTTT
J: TRBJ1-1
D: TRBD1
size: .
V: TRBV7-8

CDR3: CASSLGGEEAFF
DNA: TGTGCCAGCAGCTTAGGGGGGGAGGAAGCTTTCTTT
J: TRBJ1-1
D: .
size: .
V: TRBV7-4

CDR3: CATRSGVSSYEQYF
DNA: TGTGCCACGCGAAGCGGGGTAAGCTCCTACGAGCAGTACTTC
J: TRBJ2-7
D: TRBD2
size: .
V: TRBV27